Below, one TCR beta chain is given with its context. Its antigen is still unknown. The CDR3 spans 20 residues. In germline, CDR1 is LNHNV, CDR2 YYDKDF (reference sequence). This record comes from a study of T cells expressing NK-cell markers. General observations from the study: Of the CD8+ T cell pool in 5 to 7 donors, about 1.0-8% was accounted for by dominant NKG2C+ clonotypes.

TCR beta libraries carry UMIs added by 5'RACE template switching. TCRdb re-analyzed the 5' RACE reads; it lists each CDR3 protein once, without DNA. Its clone listing holds 500,000 or so distinct CDR3 sequences. The sequencing input was blood T cells: a sorted CD56 or NKG2C T cell subset, CD4+ or CD8+ T cells, or bulk PBMC T cells (not recorded which). The clonotype was recovered from a young man in good health. The rearrangement links TRBV15 to TRBJ1-5. This CDR3 reads CATSREEGYSLQSVNQPQHF.